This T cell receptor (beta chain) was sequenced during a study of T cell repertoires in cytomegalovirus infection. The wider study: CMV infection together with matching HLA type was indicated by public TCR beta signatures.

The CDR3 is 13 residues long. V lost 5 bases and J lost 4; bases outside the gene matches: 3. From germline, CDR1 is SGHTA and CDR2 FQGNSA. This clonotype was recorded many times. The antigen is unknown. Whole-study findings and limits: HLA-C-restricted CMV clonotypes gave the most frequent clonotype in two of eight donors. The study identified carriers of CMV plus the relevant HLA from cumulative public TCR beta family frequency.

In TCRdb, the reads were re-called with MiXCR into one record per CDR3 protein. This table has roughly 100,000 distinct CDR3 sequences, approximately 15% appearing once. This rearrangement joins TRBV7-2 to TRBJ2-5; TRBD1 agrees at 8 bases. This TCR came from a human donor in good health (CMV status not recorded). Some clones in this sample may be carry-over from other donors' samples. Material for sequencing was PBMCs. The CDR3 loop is CASSQGARETQYF. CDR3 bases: TGTGCCAGCAGCCAGGGGGCCCGAGAGACCCAGTACTTC. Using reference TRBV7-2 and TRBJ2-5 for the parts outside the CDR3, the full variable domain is GAGVSQSPSNKVTEKGKDVELRCDPISGHTALYWYRQSLGQGLEFLIYFQGNSAPDKSGLPSDRFSAERTGGSVSTLTIQRTQQEDSAVYLCASSQGARETQYFGPGTRLLVL.